This T cell receptor (beta chain) was observed in a study of blood T cell repertoires in COVID-19. Study-wide context: Specimens from acute and convalescent COVID-19 originated in the United States, Italy and Spain. T cells, B-cell-depleted T cells, or PBMCs provided the cDNA or gDNA that served as material.

In the original workflow: For nucleated cells, counts were estimated from reference gene primer amplification. Clones were sequenced by immunoSEQ multiplex PCR, and TCRdb holds only the in-frame ones, with some missing. V and J calls and clone size follow that table, whereas D and trimming were derived from the DNA. The sample consists of approximately 150,000 clones, 60% to 80% of them appearing once. CDR1 is MNHEY, CDR2 SVGEGT, per germline. The CDR3 consists of 15 residues. The junction had 16 bases not matched to a gene; V was cut back by 11 bases and J by 6 bases. The specimen was peripheral blood. V is TRBV6-2 or TRBV6-3 and J is TRBJ2-4; 7 bases line up with TRBD1. The receptor was isolated from a man aged 45 to 65 with active or convalescent COVID-19. CDR3 in DNA: TGTGCCGGAAGTTGGGACAGCCGATCTGGAAACATTCAGTACTTC. Encoded protein: CAGSWDSRSGNIQYF.